These 27 T cell receptor beta chains were all obtained from the same sample, sequenced in a study of T cell responses to AZD1222 COVID-19 vaccine. The method was immunoSEQ multiplex PCR; TCRdb's version includes in-frame clones alone and lacks a portion of them. The sample consists of 95,000 to 150,000 clones, approximately 91% of them appearing once. Material: peripheral blood, obtained on day 0 of AZD1222 vaccination. Source of these receptors: an adult in good health.

The gene calls are TRBV19 and TRBJ2-7, with D possibly called TRBD1 or TRBD2 (6 bases each). The CDR3 spans 17 residues. The germline V gene has CDR1 LNHDA and CDR2 SQIVND (reference sequence). V was pared by 5 bases and J by 3 bases, with 23 bases between. The chain's CDR3 is CASSSSGLGDNVYEQYF. The CDR3 DNA follows: TGTGCCAGTAGTTCCAGCGGGTTGGGGGACAATGTCTACGAGCAGTACTTC.

The chain joins TRBV19 to TRBJ2-7; 12 bases align to TRBD1. In germline, CDR1 is LNHDA, CDR2 SQIVND (reference sequence). This CDR3 is built from 14 residues. V lost 6 bases and J lost 4; bases outside the gene matches: 4. This CDR3 reads CASRRGQGAYEQYF. The CDR3 nucleotides are TGTGCCAGTAGGAGGGGACAGGGGGCTTACGAGCAGTACTTC. Supplemented by reference TRBV19 and TRBJ2-7, the full variable domain reads DGGITQSPKYLFRKEGQNVTLSCEQNLNHDAMYWYRQDPGQGLRLIYYSQIVNDFQKGDIAEGYSVSREKKESFPLTVTSAQKNPTAFYLCASRRGQGAYEQYFGPGTRLTVT.

The V and J genes are TRBV6-5 and TRBJ2-3, with a tentative D call TRBD2 (5 bases). The CDR3 is 13 residues long. Trimming stripped 8 bases from V and 6 bases from J, with 15 bases between. CDR1 is MNHEY, CDR2 SVGAGI, per germline. The CDR3 is CASGRDYLDTQYF. CDR3 DNA: TGTGCCAGCGGACGAGACTACCTGGATACGCAGTATTTT.

The chain uses TRBV18 and TRBJ1-1, with D unresolved. Deletions cut 0 bases from V and 1 base from J, with 6 bases between. Looked up from germline, CDR1 is KGHSH and CDR2 is LQKENI. CDR3 length equals 14 residues. The CDR3 nucleotides are TGTGCCAGCTCACCACCACATACGAACACTGAAGCTTTCTTT. Residues: CASSPPHTNTEAFF.

The chain is built from TRBV25-1 and TRBJ1-3; D is possibly TRBD1 (6 bases). Germline loops: CDR1 MGHDK, CDR2 SYGVNS. The CDR3 has 15 amino acids. V lost 5 bases and J 6 bases, leaving 17 bases between the germline ends. As DNA, the CDR3 is TGTGCCAGCAGTCCCCCGTGGGGGGCTGTAAACACCATATATTTT. It specifies CASSPPWGAVNTIYF.

The chain is built from TRBV7-9 and TRBJ1-3, with D possibly matching TRBD1 (5 bases). CDR1 is SEHNR and CDR2 is FQNEAQ in the germline V gene (reference sequence). Trimming cost V 5 bases and J 4 bases, with 6 bases left between them. The CDR3 is 12 amino acids. The CDR3 DNA reads as TGTGCCAGCAGCCGACAGGGAAACACCATATATTTT. Translated: CASSRQGNTIYF.

V and J are TRBV5-1 and TRBJ1-2; weak D call: TRBD1 (5 bases). The CDR3 length is 13 residues. Trimming left V 8 bases short and J 8 bases short, with 19 bases between. Germline V gene lookup returns CDR1 SGHRS and CDR2 YFSETQ. The CDR3 sequence: CASSLQGIDGYTF. The CDR3 DNA reads as TGCGCCAGTTCCCTTCAGGGTATTGACGGCTACACCTTC.

A single count supports this clone. V usage is TRBV9 and J usage is TRBJ1-3; D ambiguous. CDR3 length: 13 amino acids. Germline assignment: CDR1 SGDLS and CDR2 YYNGEE. V lost 0 bases to trimming and J lost 4 bases, with 5 bases between them. This CDR3 reads CASSVGSGNTIYF. The CDR3 DNA reads as TGTGCCAGCAGCGTAGGCTCCGGAAACACCATATATTTT.

This clone came up a few times. The V and J genes are TRBV7-8 and TRBJ2-7; D gene unclear. Germline CDR1 SGHVS, CDR2 FQNEAQ. The CDR3 is 14 residues long. V lost 5 bases and J lost 0, with 11 bases in between. The CDR3 sequence is CASSAGEYSYEQYF. As DNA, the CDR3 is TGTGCCAGCAGCGCTGGAGAGTACTCCTACGAGCAGTACTTC.

This clone was recorded once. The chain uses TRBV7-3 and TRBJ2-2; D assignment may be TRBD1 or TRBD2 (5 bases each). Germline values: CDR1 SGHTA, CDR2 FQGTGA. CDR3 size: 16 residues. V was trimmed by 5 bases and J by 1 base, leaving 14 bases between them. Here the CDR3 DNA reads TGTGCCAGCAGCGATCCCGGGACGGTGAACACCGGGGAGCTGTTTTTT. Translated, it gives CASSDPGTVNTGELFF. Full variable domain (outside the CDR3, taken from reference TRBV7-3 and TRBJ2-2): GAGVSQTPSNKVTEKGKYVELRCDPISGHTALYWYRQSLGQGPEFLIYFQGTGAADDSGLPNDRFFAVRPEGSVSTLKIQRTERGDSAVYLCASSDPGTVNTGELFFGEGSRLTVL.

J is TRBJ2-2 and V is TRBV2; D is perhaps TRBD2 (7 bases). Germline CDR1 SNHLY, CDR2 FYNNEI. Trimming pared 6 bases from V and 4 bases from J, leaving 15 bases between. The CDR3 contains 15 residues. The CDR3 DNA sequence: TGTGCCAGCAGCCTCTTAGGGGGGGCCACCGGGGAGCTGTTTTTT. Translation: CASSLLGGATGELFF.

This chain connects TRBV18 to TRBJ1-2; 7 bases match TRBD1. CDR1 and CDR2 (germline): KGHSH, LQKENI. CDR3 size: 14 residues. The J segment lost 6 bases and the V segment lost 0 bases, leaving 4 bases of the junction unmatched. The CDR3 DNA reads as TGTGCCAGCTCACCACCGGGGGACAGTCATGGCTACACCTTC. Its protein product is CASSPPGDSHGYTF.

The chain combines TRBV3-1 (or the pseudogene TRBV3-2) with TRBJ2-3, with D perhaps matching TRBD2 (7 bases). The length of the CDR3 is 16 residues. Trimming cost V 5 bases and J 5 bases, with 20 bases left between them. The germline gives CDR1 LGHDT, CDR2 YNNKEL (reference sequence). CDR3 DNA: TGTGCCAGCAGCTATCAGACAGGTGGGAGGGGAGATACGCAGTATTTT. As protein: CASSYQTGGRGDTQYF.

V and J are TRBV5-1 and TRBJ1-1; 10 nucleotides line up with TRBD1. There are 15 residues in the CDR3. The germline V gene encodes CDR1 SGHRS and CDR2 YFSETQ. V lost 4 bases and J lost 4; bases outside the gene matches: 7. CDR3 sequence: CASSHRDRGGTEAFF. CDR3 bases: TGCGCCAGCAGCCACCGGGACAGGGGCGGCACTGAAGCTTTCTTT. Full variable domain (missing parts from reference TRBV5-1 and TRBJ1-1): KAGVTQTPRYLIKTRGQQVTLSCSPISGHRSVSWYQQTPGQGLQFLFEYFSETQRNKGNFPGRFSGRQFSNSRSEMNVSTLELGDSALYLCASSHRDRGGTEAFFGQGTRLTVV.

CDR3 region: CASSEDRVPYEQYF. As DNA, the CDR3 is TGTGCCAGCAGTGAAGACAGGGTCCCCTACGAGCAGTACTTC. The chain has TRBV2 and TRBJ2-7; possible D gene TRBD1, 6 bases. The CDR3 consists of 14 residues. Germline V gene sequence: CDR1 SNHLY, CDR2 FYNNEI. Trimming shortened V by 1 base and J by 2 bases, and 9 bases separated the two germline ends.

This clone was observed a few times. The chain couples TRBV10-3 to TRBJ1-5; D is unclear. V dropped 0 bases and J dropped 4 bases, with 4 bases sitting between them. Per germline, CDR1 ENHRY and CDR2 SYGVKD. CDR3 size: 13 residues. The CDR3 region is CAISESRNQPQHF. The CDR3 DNA reads as TGTGCCATCAGTGAGTCGAGAAATCAGCCCCAGCATTTT.

The chain joins TRBV3-1 (or the pseudogene TRBV3-2) to TRBJ1-5, with TRBD1 as a possible D gene (6 bases). Trimming took 1 base from V and 4 from J, leaving 8 bases between them. This CDR3 region has 14 residues. In germline, CDR1 is LGHDT, CDR2 YNNKEL (reference sequence). The CDR3 sequence: CASSQGTDNQPQHF. The DNA for the CDR3 is TGTGCCAGCAGCCAAGGGACAGATAATCAGCCCCAGCATTTT.

The chain couples TRBV6-5 to TRBJ1-1; 11 bases match TRBD1. Germline lookup yields CDR1 MNHEY and CDR2 SVGAGI. Unmatched junction bases numbered 7, after V lost 6 bases and J lost 7 bases. The CDR3 runs 14 residues. The CDR3 nucleotides read TGTGCCAGCAGGGGGGGACAGGGGGAGGGTGAAGCTTTCTTT. Protein: CASRGGQGEGEAFF.

V gene TRBV19 combines with J gene TRBJ2-5; TRBD2 agrees at 12 bases. V lost 5 bases and J lost 4; bases outside the gene matches: 2. Germline CDR1 reads LNHDA; CDR2 reads SQIVND (reference sequence). There are 14 residues in the CDR3. CDR3 DNA: TGTGCCAGTAGTCTGGGACTAGCGGGAGAGACCCAGTACTTC. The encoded protein is CASSLGLAGETQYF.

The J gene is TRBJ1-1, the V gene TRBV7-8; D unresolved. The CDR3 consists of 13 residues. The V end was cut by 7 bases, the J end by 3 bases, with 12 bases between. The germline CDR1 and CDR2 sequences are SGHVS and FQNEAQ. The CDR3 nucleotides read TGTGCCAGCAACCCAAAGGCGGACACTGAAGCTTTCTTT. Its translation: CASNPKADTEAFF.

This clone was seen more than once but under ten times. The chain is built from TRBV14 and TRBJ2-2; the D is unclear. V was pared by 0 bases and J by 3 bases, with 5 bases between. CDR1 SGHDN and CDR2 FVKESK come from the germline V gene. The CDR3 contains 14 residues. The CDR3 nucleotides read TGTGCCAGCAGCCAAGATCCTGACACCGGGGAGCTGTTTTTT. Translation gives CASSQDPDTGELFF.

V is TRBV7-6 and J is TRBJ2-5; 8 bases fit TRBD2. This CDR3 comprises 15 residues. The germline gives CDR1 SGHVS, CDR2 FNYEAQ. J gave up 4 bases and V 6 bases, and 10 bases lay outside the gene matches. CDR3: CASSPNSGIGETQYF. Here the CDR3 DNA reads TGTGCCAGCAGTCCGAATAGCGGGATAGGAGAGACCCAGTACTTC.

The chain employs TRBV15 and TRBJ2-1; 10 positions match TRBD1. The trim removed 1 base at V and 7 bases at J, leaving 7 bases unmatched. CDR1 and CDR2 from the germline V gene are LNHNV and YYDKDF (reference sequence). The CDR3 sequence is 16 residues long. In nucleotides, the CDR3 is TGTGCCACCAGCAGAGCTCGACAGGGGGCGCTTAATGAGCAGTTCTTC. Encoded protein: CATSRARQGALNEQFF.

The chain combines TRBV6-5 with TRBJ2-7; 11 bases fit TRBD1. The CDR3 consists of 15 residues. Germline V gene lookup returns CDR1 MNHEY and CDR2 SVGAGI. Trimming at V came to 6 bases and at J to 2 bases, leaving 6 bases not matched to a gene. The CDR3 here is CASRRQGQGAYEQYF. For the CDR3, the DNA is TGTGCCAGCAGGAGACAGGGACAGGGGGCCTACGAGCAGTACTTC.

The chain combines TRBV5-1 with TRBJ1-3; possibly TRBD1 for D (6 bases). Trimming removed 0 bases at V and 1 base at J, with 14 bases between. Looked up from germline, CDR1 is SGHRS and CDR2 is YFSETQ. The CDR3 length is 17 residues. CDR3 sequence reads: CASSLAGGQRSGNTIYF. The CDR3 nucleotides read TGCGCCAGCAGCTTGGCCGGGGGACAAAGATCTGGAAACACCATATATTTT.

The chain joins TRBV18 to TRBJ1-6, with TRBD1 identical over 10 bases. The germline gives CDR1 KGHSH, CDR2 LQKENI. This CDR3 has 14 residues. Trimming took 4 bases from V and 10 from J; bases not matched to a gene: 4. The CDR3 here is CASSLGQGDSPLHF. CDR3 bases: TGTGCCAGCTCACTTGGACAGGGGGACTCACCCCTCCACTTT. The whole variable domain, remainder taken from reference TRBV18 and TRBJ1-6, is NAGVMQNPRHLVRRRGQEARLRCSPMKGHSHVYWYRQLPEEGLKFMVYLQKENIIDESGMPKERFSAEFPKEGPSILRIQQVVRGDSAAYFCASSLGQGDSPLHFGNGTRLTVT.

The chain combines TRBV5-1 with TRBJ1-1; 8 bases map to TRBD1. Germline values: CDR1 SGHRS, CDR2 YFSETQ. The CDR3 covers 16 residues. J was trimmed by 6 bases and V by 2 bases; bases with no gene match: 12. The CDR3 DNA is TGCGCCAGCAGCTTAGACAGGGGCACCAGCGACCCTGAAGCTTTCTTT. This gives the protein CASSLDRGTSDPEAFF.